The rows below give T cell receptor beta chains drawn from one sample of a study of T cell responses to AZD1222 COVID-19 vaccine. Clones were read by immunoSEQ multiplex PCR, and TCRdb kept only the in-frame ones, dropping some. Of 120,000 to 150,000 clones listed, about 92% are singletons. Sequences were derived from peripheral blood, sampled on day 0 of MenACWY control vaccination. All receptors come from an adult in good health. Each CDR3 is given with its conserved first and last residue. Fields, in order: clone size, J gene, D gene, V gene, CDR3 protein. A D gene is named only where the DNA matches it firmly. Clone sizes are given selectively: once, few, many, or a class where the clone is expanded.

clone_size: -; j_call: TRBJ2-7; d_call: TRBD2; v_call: TRBV5-1; cdr3_aa: CASSPQLAGGVSYEQYF
clone_size: -; j_call: TRBJ1-1; d_call: -; v_call: TRBV10-3; cdr3_aa: CAISEDPQGSTEAFF
clone_size: -; j_call: TRBJ2-1; d_call: -; v_call: TRBV19; cdr3_aa: CASSISSEKFF
clone_size: once; j_call: TRBJ1-4; d_call: -; v_call: TRBV25-1; cdr3_aa: CASSEWGPGEKLFF
clone_size: -; j_call: TRBJ2-7; d_call: -; v_call: TRBV6-5; cdr3_aa: CASSYSTSLYEQYF
clone_size: -; j_call: TRBJ1-1; d_call: TRBD1; v_call: TRBV19; cdr3_aa: CASAILNQGGVTEAFF
clone_size: medium-sized; j_call: TRBJ1-5; d_call: -; v_call: TRBV2; cdr3_aa: CASRRDSNQPQHF
clone_size: once; j_call: TRBJ1-1; d_call: -; v_call: TRBV27; cdr3_aa: CASRPSAGNTEAFF
clone_size: -; j_call: TRBJ1-5; d_call: -; v_call: TRBV5-6; cdr3_aa: CASSLAPHQPQHF
clone_size: once; j_call: TRBJ1-2; d_call: -; v_call: TRBV7-2; cdr3_aa: CASSLGLQGGYTF
clone_size: -; j_call: TRBJ2-7; d_call: TRBD1; v_call: TRBV5-6; cdr3_aa: CASSLPGQFSEQYF
clone_size: -; j_call: TRBJ1-1; d_call: -; v_call: TRBV7-2; cdr3_aa: CASSLSLAGTEAFF
clone_size: -; j_call: TRBJ1-1; d_call: -; v_call: TRBV25-1; cdr3_aa: CASSESRGDLMNTEAFF
clone_size: -; j_call: TRBJ1-6; d_call: -; v_call: TRBV7-8; cdr3_aa: CASSLDTGYNSPLHF
clone_size: -; j_call: TRBJ1-2; d_call: -; v_call: TRBV5-1; cdr3_aa: CASSLDKPNYGYTF
clone_size: once; j_call: TRBJ1-1; d_call: TRBD1; v_call: TRBV27; cdr3_aa: CASSFLGQGHTEAFF
clone_size: -; j_call: TRBJ1-2; d_call: TRBD1; v_call: TRBV7-9; cdr3_aa: CASSSDRGNPNGYTF
clone_size: once; j_call: TRBJ2-7; d_call: TRBD1; v_call: TRBV10-2; cdr3_aa: CASSESGQGAAYEQYF
clone_size: -; j_call: TRBJ1-2; d_call: -; v_call: TRBV2; cdr3_aa: CASSDPAGRDYGYTF
clone_size: once; j_call: TRBJ1-6; d_call: -; v_call: TRBV7-3; cdr3_aa: CASSLGHHNSPLHF
clone_size: -; j_call: TRBJ1-5; d_call: -; v_call: TRBV6-5; cdr3_aa: CASSYIGVNQPQHF
clone_size: -; j_call: TRBJ2-1; d_call: TRBD1; v_call: TRBV11-3; cdr3_aa: CASSLGQGDTNEQFF
clone_size: -; j_call: TRBJ2-5; d_call: TRBD2; v_call: TRBV2; cdr3_aa: CASRGTSGEETQYF
clone_size: -; j_call: TRBJ2-7; d_call: TRBD2; v_call: TRBV30; cdr3_aa: CAWVRLAGIYEQYF
clone_size: -; j_call: TRBJ2-3; d_call: -; v_call: TRBV11-2; cdr3_aa: CASSLSRLSDTQYF
clone_size: -; j_call: TRBJ1-6; d_call: -; v_call: TRBV6-5; cdr3_aa: CASSYSSGGDSSPLHF
clone_size: once; j_call: TRBJ1-3; d_call: -; v_call: TRBV11-2; cdr3_aa: CASSSLRNTIYF
clone_size: -; j_call: TRBJ1-1; d_call: TRBD1; v_call: TRBV28; cdr3_aa: CASSLQGAMNTEAFF
clone_size: -; j_call: TRBJ2-7; d_call: -; v_call: TRBV5-1; cdr3_aa: CASSLDSLTYEQYF
clone_size: -; j_call: TRBJ2-7; d_call: -; v_call: TRBV7-3; cdr3_aa: CASSPNGGYEQYF
clone_size: -; j_call: TRBJ2-7; d_call: -; v_call: TRBV7-2; cdr3_aa: CASSLLGALSEQYF
clone_size: -; j_call: TRBJ2-7; d_call: -; v_call: TRBV5-3; cdr3_aa: CARSPPGAGAHEQYF
clone_size: -; j_call: TRBJ2-2; d_call: -; v_call: TRBV19; cdr3_aa: CASSQGTGELFF
clone_size: -; j_call: TRBJ2-7; d_call: -; v_call: TRBV30; cdr3_aa: CAWSVSGGAYEQYF
clone_size: -; j_call: TRBJ1-3; d_call: -; v_call: TRBV12-5; cdr3_aa: CASGLVPRLSSGNTIYF
clone_size: -; j_call: TRBJ1-2; d_call: -; v_call: TRBV4-2; cdr3_aa: CASSQDVSDRGYTF
clone_size: -; j_call: TRBJ1-3; d_call: -; v_call: TRBV28; cdr3_aa: CASSWQAGNTIYF
clone_size: -; j_call: TRBJ2-7; d_call: TRBD2; v_call: TRBV27; cdr3_aa: CASSLESGGAYEQYF
clone_size: -; j_call: TRBJ1-2; d_call: -; v_call: TRBV5-6; cdr3_aa: CASSLGGNTYGYTF
clone_size: -; j_call: TRBJ2-2; d_call: -; v_call: TRBV19; cdr3_aa: CASSIVGTNTGELFF
clone_size: -; j_call: TRBJ1-4; d_call: -; v_call: TRBV4-1; cdr3_aa: CASSLEGSTNEKLFF
clone_size: few; j_call: TRBJ1-1; d_call: TRBD1; v_call: TRBV29-1; cdr3_aa: CSVEPTGESTEAFF
clone_size: -; j_call: TRBJ2-5; d_call: -; v_call: TRBV28; cdr3_aa: CASRGAGGGTQYF
clone_size: once; j_call: TRBJ2-2; d_call: TRBD1; v_call: TRBV7-2; cdr3_aa: CASSSPTGGASTGELFF
clone_size: -; j_call: TRBJ1-2; d_call: -; v_call: TRBV27; cdr3_aa: CASSLGRFGGYTF
clone_size: -; j_call: TRBJ1-2; d_call: TRBD1; v_call: TRBV19; cdr3_aa: CASNPDRSRGGNYGYTF
clone_size: -; j_call: TRBJ2-1; d_call: -; v_call: TRBV2; cdr3_aa: CASSVGFVGIEQFF
clone_size: -; j_call: TRBJ1-2; d_call: -; v_call: TRBV19; cdr3_aa: CASSNDRADSNYGYTF
clone_size: once; j_call: TRBJ1-2; d_call: TRBD1; v_call: TRBV7-2; cdr3_aa: CASSGGQVDSYGYTF